This T cell receptor (beta chain) was recorded in a study of blood T cell repertoires in COVID-19. Study overall: Samples came from the United States, Italy and Spain, spanning acute and convalescent COVID-19. PBMCs, B-cell-depleted T cells, or T cells were the source of the cDNA or gDNA that made up the material.

In the authors' workflow: Amplification from reference gene primers served as the basis for estimated nucleated cell counts. Sequenced by immunoSEQ multiplex PCR; TCRdb stores in-frame clones only, minus some. That table furnishes V, J and clone size, whereas the DNA furnished D and trimming. The sample lists more than 45,000 clones, roughly nine tenths seen once, with roughly 9.7% in the top ten. The CDR3 has 15 amino acids. Germline V lookup: CDR1 SQVTM, CDR2 ANQGSEA. Trimming took 5 bases from V and 3 from J; bases not matched to a gene: 7. The chain has TRBV29-1 and TRBJ2-7, with 13 bases identical to TRBD2. What was sequenced was peripheral blood. This clonotype was obtained from an elderly woman with acute or convalescent COVID-19. The CDR3 spells CSVTKGLAGNYEQYF. CDR3 nucleotide sequence: TGCAGCGTTACCAAGGGACTAGCGGGGAACTACGAGCAGTACTTC.